The 22 T cell receptor beta chains listed next were all sequenced from one sample in a study of tumor-infiltrating lymphocytes in primary liver carcinoma. Bulk tissue was left unsorted, and RNA and DNA were co-extracted from 20-30 mg of it. Researchers generated TCR beta cDNA from around 510 ng of total RNA, relying on a constant-region primer. Slightly modified ARM-PCR served as the procedure for the TCR beta libraries. These libraries came from three rounds of nested multiplex PCR. TRBV1-TRBV30 forward primers and a C-beta reverse primer were used in the first two PCR rounds, which each ran for around 11 cycles. Using its own MiXCR run on the multiplex PCR reads, TCRdb lists one record per CDR3 protein. This sample has just under 95,000 distinct CDR3 sequences, with around 70% found just once. Sequencing was done on a sample of tumor-adjacent normal liver tissue. Receptor source: a man between 35 and 55 years old with primary liver carcinoma and hepatitis B virus infection.

By proportion, this clonotype is medium-sized (0.01 to 0.1%). The genes are TRBV11-2 and TRBJ2-1; D not certain. Trimming removed 5 bases from V and 6 bases from J, with 11 bases in between. The CDR3 is made up of 13 amino acids. CDR1 is SGHAT and CDR2 is FQNNGV in the germline V gene. The CDR3 nucleotides are TGTGCCAGCAGCCCCAACTATGGCAATGAGCAGTTCTTC. This codes for CASSPNYGNEQFF.

Points on this clonotype: It may be a read error: a sequence one base away is much more abundant. This is likely a read error, given that the CDR3 carries no conserved phenylalanine or tryptophan at its end. V is TRBV6-1 and J is TRBJ2-7; TRBD1 matches at 9 bases. V lost 5 bases to trimming and J lost 6 bases; unmatched junction nucleotides: 11. CDR3 length: 15 residues. CDR1 is MNHNS, CDR2 SASEGT, per germline. The CDR3 bases are TGTGCCAGCAGTATAGTGGGGACAGGGTTCGGCGAGCAGTACTTA. Protein: CASSIVGTGFGEQYL.

On this clonotype: The CDR3 end shows no conserved phenylalanine or tryptophan, and so a read error is likely. The chain couples TRBV29-1 to TRBJ2-2; D possibly matches TRBD1 or TRBD2 (5 bases each). The CDR3 contains 14 residues. CDR1 and CDR2 from the germline V gene are SQVTM and ANQGSEA. V lost 7 bases, J lost 0 bases, and 12 bases lay in between. The CDR3 DNA reads TGCAGCGCGGGGACCGCCCCGAACACCGGGGAGCTGTTTTTA. Protein product: CSAGTAPNTGELFL.

About this clonotype: Sequence at one end of the junction differs from germline and may be a read error. The rearrangement uses TRBV6-5 and TRBJ2-1; D is perhaps TRBD2 (6 bases). This CDR3 has 15 residues. Germline values: CDR1 MNHEY, CDR2 SVGAGI. The CDR3 is CVSSWTGGKFGGQFF. The DNA of the CDR3 is TGTGTCAGCAGTTGGACTGGCGGGAAATTTGGGGGGCAGTTCTTC.

This clonotype was recorded once. The rearrangement links TRBV7-9 to TRBJ2-3, with D possibly called TRBD1 or TRBD2 (5 bases each). Per the germline V gene, CDR1 is SEHNR and CDR2 is FQNEAQ (reference sequence). The V end lost 7 bases, the J end lost 3 bases, and 11 bases lay between the germline ends. The CDR3 totals 13 residues. CDR3 sequence: CASISGATDTQYF. In DNA, the CDR3 is TGTGCCAGCATATCCGGGGCGACAGATACGCAGTATTTT.

Details on this clonotype: Being one base from a much bigger clone, this may be a read error. This sequence joins TRBV6-1 and TRBJ2-3, with TRBD1 as a possible D gene (5 bases). This CDR3 has 14 residues. Deletions cut 4 bases from V and 1 base from J, with 9 bases between. Germline loops: CDR1 MNHNS, CDR2 SASEGT. The CDR3 spells CASSVGAGTDTQYF. CDR3 DNA: TGTGCCAGCAGTGTAGGGGCTGGCACAGATACGCAGTATTTT.

This clonotype was seen ten or more times. The J gene is TRBJ1-1, the V gene TRBV29-1; tentative D call: TRBD1 (6 bases). The CDR3 length is 15 residues. Deletions cut 7 bases from V and 0 bases from J, with 18 bases between. From germline, CDR1 is SQVTM and CDR2 ANQGSEA. The CDR3 sequence is CSGSGTNNMNTEAFF. In DNA form, the CDR3 reads TGCAGCGGTTCAGGGACAAACAACATGAACACTGAAGCTTTCTTT. Drawing the rest from reference TRBV29-1 and TRBJ1-1, the complete variable domain is SAVISQKPSRDICQRGTSLTIQCQVDSQVTMMFWYRQQPGQSLTLIATANQGSEATYESGFVIDKFPISRPNLTFSTLTVSNMSPEDSSIYLCSGSGTNNMNTEAFFGQGTRLTVV.

This chain joins TRBV6-2 or TRBV6-3 and TRBJ2-3; possibly TRBD2 for D (5 bases). V lost 5 bases and J lost 2, with 17 bases in between. The CDR3 is 16 residues long. CDR1 and CDR2 from the germline V gene are MNHEY and SVGEGT. CDR3 residues: CASSACSGSFTDTQYF. CDR3 DNA: TGTGCCAGCAGTGCCTGCAGCGGAAGTTTCACAGATACGCAGTATTTT.

This chain joins TRBV28 and TRBJ2-3; D remains unclear. Germline V gene lookup returns CDR1 MDHEN and CDR2 SYDVKM. With 4 bases removed from V and 6 bases from J, the gap between germline ends came to 8 bases. The CDR3 totals 12 residues. CDR3 amino acids: CASSSDTDTQYF. The CDR3 DNA follows: TGTGCCAGCAGTTCCGACACGGATACGCAGTATTTT.

To note about this clonotype: As the CDR3 is not closed by the conserved phenylalanine or tryptophan, this likely results from a read error. The chain recombines TRBV4-1 with TRBJ2-7; 8 bases match TRBD1. The CDR3 totals 15 residues. Germline V gene sequence: CDR1 MGHRA, CDR2 YSYEKL. Written as DNA, the CDR3 is TGCGCGAGCAGCCAAGATTACAGGGGGATATATGAGCAGTACTCC. It is translated as CASSQDYRGIYEQYS.

Concerning this clonotype: A much bigger clone sits one base away, suggesting this may be a read error. V and J are TRBV5-6 and TRBJ1-2, with 7 bases identical to TRBD1. The CDR3 totals 14 residues. Trimming took 0 bases from V and 5 from J; bases not matched to a gene: 4. Germline CDR1 is SGHDT and CDR2 is YYEEEE. The CDR3 nucleotides read TGTGCCAGCAGCTTGGCACAGGGGATGTATGGCTACACCTTC. Its translation is CASSLAQGMYGYTF.

The chain couples TRBV21-1 to TRBJ2-2; the table gives TRBD1 as D, unverified against the DNA. TRBV21-1 is marked as a pseudogene. The CDR3 is 15 residues long. CDR3 residues: CASSKVTPGTGELFF. CDR3 DNA sequence: TGTGCCAGCAGCAAAGTAACCCCGGGCACCGGGGAGCTGTTTTTT.

As regards this clonotype: Germline and junction disagree at one end, which may indicate a read error. This chain connects TRBV12-3 or TRBV12-4 to TRBJ1-1; D possibly corresponds to TRBD1 (5 bases). The CDR3 covers 15 residues. This CDR3 reads CAGSLLGGMNTEAFF. The CDR3 nucleotides read TGTGCCGGCAGTTTACTCGGGGGGATGAACACTGAAGCTTTCTTT.

This sequence joins TRBV28 and TRBJ1-1; 8 nucleotides line up with TRBD1. In germline, CDR1 is MDHEN, CDR2 SYDVKM. After removal of 4 bases from V and 11 bases from J, the junction contained 9 bases not matched to a gene. The CDR3 is made up of 13 amino acids. The CDR3 DNA reads as TGTGCCAGCAGTTCTGGCCAGGGGGCGTGGGCTTTCTTT. Protein product: CASSSGQGAWAFF.

Points on this clonotype: Relative to the germline gene, one junction end is altered; a read error may explain this. The V and J genes are TRBV11-2 and TRBJ2-2; TRBD2 is a possible D gene (6 bases). This CDR3 region has 14 residues. From germline, CDR1 is SGHAT and CDR2 FQNNGV. Written as DNA, the CDR3 is TGTGCCAGCGACCCGACTAGTAACACCGGTGAGCTGTTTTTT. Translated, it gives CASDPTSNTGELFF.

Of note for this clonotype: Sequence at one end of the junction differs from germline and may be a read error. The chain uses TRBV12-3 or TRBV12-4 and TRBJ2-1, with TRBD2 identical over 11 bases. This CDR3 contains 14 residues. CDR3 DNA: TGTACCAGCAGTAAACTAGCGGGGGTCAATGAGCTGTTCTTC. It encodes CTSSKLAGVNELFF.

On this clonotype itself: Relative to the germline gene, one junction end is altered; a read error may explain this. The chain uses TRBV29-1 and TRBJ2-5; 10 bases match TRBD1. Germline V lookup: CDR1 SQVTM, CDR2 ANQGSEA. CDR3 size: 12 residues. The chain's CDR3 is CSVDRGQETRYF. Written as DNA, the CDR3 is TGCAGTGTTGACAGGGGGCAAGAGACCCGGTACTTC.

Turning to this clonotype: A much larger clone differs by one base, so this may be a read error. CDR3 loop: CVSSLMADQPQHF. The CDR3 nucleotides read TGTGTCAGCAGTTTAATGGCAGACCAGCCCCAGCATTTT. The chain couples TRBV12-3 or TRBV12-4 to TRBJ1-5; no reliable D call. This CDR3 spans 13 amino acids.

To note about this clonotype: A junction end diverges from the germline sequence, so it may reflect a read error. The chain has TRBV11-2 and TRBJ1-4; D perhaps matches TRBD1 (5 bases). This CDR3 is built from 18 residues. The germline V gene encodes CDR1 SGHAT and CDR2 FQNNGV. The CDR3 DNA reads as TGCGCCAGCATCGCCGACCCCCGGGACGGGCGATCTAATGAAAAACTGTTTTTT. It encodes CASIADPRDGRSNEKLFF.

Of note for this clonotype: A much larger clonotype is one base distant, so this may be a read error. This rearrangement joins TRBV19 to TRBJ2-3, with TRBD1 identical over 11 bases. Germline assignment: CDR1 LNHDA and CDR2 SQIVND (reference sequence). The CDR3 extends over 16 amino acids. The CDR3 is CVSTPFWTGGSDTQYF. DNA of the CDR3: TGTGTCAGTACTCCCTTTTGGACAGGGGGCTCAGATACGCAGTATTTT.

V usage is TRBV29-1 and J usage is TRBJ1-1; D gene ambiguous. In germline, CDR1 is SQVTM, CDR2 ANQGSEA. The CDR3 contains 14 residues. The CDR3 spells CNAQKLTREGEAFF. DNA for the CDR3: TGCAACGCCCAGAAACTGACCCGGGAGGGTGAAGCTTTCTTT. The full variable domain, with the rest looked up from reference TRBV29-1 and TRBJ1-1, is SAVISQKPSRDICQRGTSLTIQCQVDSQVTMMFWYRQQPGQSLTLIATANQGSEATYESGFVIDKFPISRPNLTFSTLTVSNMSPEDSSIYLCNAQKLTREGEAFFGQGTRLTVV.

About this clonotype itself: One end of the junction does not line up with germline, which may come from a read error. The chain has TRBV4-1 and TRBJ2-7; 7 bases match TRBD2. Germline V gene data show CDR1 as MGHRA and CDR2 as YSYEKL. This CDR3 spans 15 amino acids. The CDR3 sequence is CASSQEASGYCEQYF. CDR3 in DNA: TGCGCCAGCAGCCAAGAGGCTAGCGGATACTGCGAGCAGTATTTC.